This is a list of T cell receptor beta chains from one sample in a study of cytomegalovirus exposure and HLA in healthy donors. Data came from immunoSEQ multiplex PCR; TCRdb stores just in-frame clones and leaves some out. This sample has approximately 160,000 clones, with around three quarters found just once. Sequenced material: PBMCs. These receptors came from a man aged 40-49 years in good health and CMV-seronegative. The CDR3 runs from the conserved cysteine through the conserved F or W. The order of the fields is clone size, J gene, CDR3 length, D gene, V gene, CDR3 DNA, CDR3 protein. The D gene is left open where the match is weak. Clone size, where shown, is once, few, many, or a class for clones that have expanded.

clone_size: -; j_call: TRBJ2-1; cdr3_length: 12; d_call: TRBD1; v_call: TRBV7-8; cdr3_nt: TGTGCCTTAGGACAGGGCGAGAATGAGCAGTTCTTC; cdr3_aa: CALGQGENEQFF
clone_size: few; j_call: TRBJ2-1; cdr3_length: 15; d_call: TRBD2; v_call: TRBV7-9; cdr3_nt: TGTGCCAGCAGCACCACTAGCGGGAGCGGCAATGAGCAGTTCTTC; cdr3_aa: CASSTTSGSGNEQFF
clone_size: -; j_call: TRBJ2-3; cdr3_length: 13; d_call: -; v_call: TRBV4-1; cdr3_nt: TGCGCCAGCAGCCAACCGGGCACAGATACGCAGTATTTT; cdr3_aa: CASSQPGTDTQYF
clone_size: -; j_call: TRBJ2-1; cdr3_length: 13; d_call: -; v_call: TRBV5-1; cdr3_nt: TGCGCCAGCAGCACAATCGGGAACAATGAGCAGTTCTTC; cdr3_aa: CASSTIGNNEQFF
clone_size: -; j_call: TRBJ1-1; cdr3_length: 14; d_call: -; v_call: TRBV5-1; cdr3_nt: TGCGCCAGCAGCCCGGGGGGGACCTACACTGAAGCTTTCTTT; cdr3_aa: CASSPGGTYTEAFF
clone_size: -; j_call: TRBJ2-1; cdr3_length: 16; d_call: TRBD2; v_call: TRBV11-2; cdr3_nt: TGTGCCAGCAGCTCCATAGCGGGATTCTCCTACAATGAGCAGTTCTTC; cdr3_aa: CASSSIAGFSYNEQFF
clone_size: -; j_call: TRBJ2-6; cdr3_length: 19; d_call: TRBD1; v_call: TRBV19; cdr3_nt: TGTGCCAGTAGTCCTGTACCGGGACAGGGGGAAGCTGGGGCCAACGGCCTGACTTTC; cdr3_aa: CASSPVPGQGEAGANGLTF
clone_size: -; j_call: TRBJ2-5; cdr3_length: 13; d_call: TRBD2; v_call: TRBV29-1; cdr3_nt: TGCAGCGGGGCGCAGGCGGGAGGTGAGACCCAGTACTTC; cdr3_aa: CSGAQAGGETQYF
clone_size: -; j_call: TRBJ1-4; cdr3_length: 14; d_call: -; v_call: TRBV6-1; cdr3_nt: TGTGCCAGCAGTGACGCGGGAGGTAATGAAAAACTGTTTTTT; cdr3_aa: CASSDAGGNEKLFF
clone_size: -; j_call: TRBJ2-1; cdr3_length: 18; d_call: -; v_call: TRBV27; cdr3_nt: TGTGCCAGCAGTTTGACAGGGGAGGGTTTAGCCTCCTACAATGAGCAGTTCTTC; cdr3_aa: CASSLTGEGLASYNEQFF
clone_size: -; j_call: TRBJ2-7; cdr3_length: 14; d_call: -; v_call: TRBV6-5; cdr3_nt: TGTGCCAGCAGTTACTCAGGGCCAGCGGGCGAGCAGTACTTC; cdr3_aa: CASSYSGPAGEQYF
clone_size: -; j_call: TRBJ2-4; cdr3_length: 16; d_call: -; v_call: TRBV19; cdr3_nt: TGTGCCAGTAGTGTAGGCGGGACGCTGGTCCAAAACAGTCAGTACTTC; cdr3_aa: CASSVGGTLVQNSQYF
clone_size: -; j_call: TRBJ2-6; cdr3_length: 16; d_call: -; v_call: TRBV9; cdr3_nt: TGTGCCAGCAGCGTAGCTCTCAGCTCTGGGGCCAACGTCCTGACTTTC; cdr3_aa: CASSVALSSGANVLTF
clone_size: -; j_call: TRBJ2-2; cdr3_length: 15; d_call: -; v_call: TRBV7-9; cdr3_nt: TGTGCCAGCACCCCGGCGGACTTTCGCACCGGGGAGCTGTTTTTT; cdr3_aa: CASTPADFRTGELFF
clone_size: -; j_call: TRBJ2-2; cdr3_length: 13; d_call: -; v_call: TRBV2; cdr3_nt: TGTGCCAGCAGTGAGTTCGGCACCGGGGAGCTGTTTTTT; cdr3_aa: CASSEFGTGELFF
clone_size: -; j_call: TRBJ2-2; cdr3_length: 18; d_call: TRBD1; v_call: TRBV5-4; cdr3_nt: TGTGCCAGCAGCCACCCGGGACAGGCACTCGCGAACACCGGGGAGCTGTTTTTT; cdr3_aa: CASSHPGQALANTGELFF
clone_size: -; j_call: TRBJ2-3; cdr3_length: 16; d_call: -; v_call: TRBV11-2; cdr3_nt: TGTGCCAGCAGGCCCGGTGGCTCCGGGGTGGGAGATACGCAGTATTTT; cdr3_aa: CASRPGGSGVGDTQYF
clone_size: -; j_call: TRBJ1-5; cdr3_length: 15; d_call: TRBD1; v_call: TRBV6-1; cdr3_nt: TGTGCCAGCAGCTCCGACCAGGGGGGCAATCAGCCCCAGCATTTT; cdr3_aa: CASSSDQGGNQPQHF
clone_size: -; j_call: TRBJ2-7; cdr3_length: 17; d_call: -; v_call: TRBV11-2; cdr3_nt: TGTGCCAGCAGCTTAGCTCTGTTTGGACAATTCTCCTACGAGCAGTACTTC; cdr3_aa: CASSLALFGQFSYEQYF
clone_size: -; j_call: TRBJ2-2; cdr3_length: 19; d_call: TRBD1; v_call: TRBV7-9; cdr3_nt: TGTGCCAGCAGCTCACGCGGACAGGGGAGGGACGGGTTCACCGGGGAGCTGTTTTTT; cdr3_aa: CASSSRGQGRDGFTGELFF
clone_size: few; j_call: TRBJ1-2; cdr3_length: 10; d_call: -; v_call: TRBV20-1; cdr3_nt: TGCAGTGCCGGTACGGATGGCTACACCTTC; cdr3_aa: CSAGTDGYTF
clone_size: -; j_call: TRBJ1-5; cdr3_length: 14; d_call: -; v_call: TRBV7-2; cdr3_nt: TGTGCCAGCAGCGCCGGACAGTTTTATCAGCCCCAGCATTTT; cdr3_aa: CASSAGQFYQPQHF
clone_size: -; j_call: TRBJ2-7; cdr3_length: 14; d_call: -; v_call: TRBV10-1; cdr3_nt: TGCGCCAGCAGTGAGTCAGCGGGTGGAGGGCAGCAGTACTTC; cdr3_aa: CASSESAGGGQQYF
clone_size: few; j_call: TRBJ2-2; cdr3_length: 17; d_call: TRBD2; v_call: TRBV9; cdr3_nt: TGTGCCAGCAGCGTACCTAGCGGGCCGGCGAACACCGGGGAGCTGTTTTTT; cdr3_aa: CASSVPSGPANTGELFF
clone_size: -; j_call: TRBJ2-1; cdr3_length: 17; d_call: TRBD2; v_call: TRBV19; cdr3_nt: TGTGCCAGTAGTTGGATGTTCACTAGCGGCCAGTACAATGAGCAGTTCTTC; cdr3_aa: CASSWMFTSGQYNEQFF
clone_size: few; j_call: TRBJ1-1; cdr3_length: 14; d_call: -; v_call: TRBV10-3; cdr3_nt: TGTGCCATCAGTGAGTCGAGGGAGAGTACTGAAGCTTTCTTT; cdr3_aa: CAISESRESTEAFF
clone_size: -; j_call: TRBJ2-1; cdr3_length: 11; d_call: -; v_call: TRBV30; cdr3_nt: TGTGCCCGCAAGAACGGGGGAGAGCAGTTCTTC; cdr3_aa: CARKNGGEQFF
clone_size: -; j_call: TRBJ1-5; cdr3_length: 14; d_call: -; v_call: TRBV5-5; cdr3_nt: TGTGCCAGCAGCTTTACGGACAGTAATCAGCCCCAGCATTTT; cdr3_aa: CASSFTDSNQPQHF
clone_size: few; j_call: TRBJ1-1; cdr3_length: 11; d_call: -; v_call: TRBV6-6; cdr3_nt: TGTGCCAGCAGTTACTCGAGGGAAGCTTTCTTT; cdr3_aa: CASSYSREAFF
clone_size: few; j_call: TRBJ2-1; cdr3_length: 14; d_call: -; v_call: TRBV19; cdr3_nt: TGTGCCAGTAGTATAGTCGGTGCGGCAGATGAGCAGTTCTTC; cdr3_aa: CASSIVGAADEQFF
clone_size: -; j_call: TRBJ2-1; cdr3_length: 13; d_call: -; v_call: TRBV5-4; cdr3_nt: TGTGCCAGCAGCTTGGTCGACAGCAATGAGCAGTTCTTC; cdr3_aa: CASSLVDSNEQFF
clone_size: -; j_call: TRBJ2-2; cdr3_length: 15; d_call: -; v_call: TRBV6-5; cdr3_nt: TGTGCCAGCACTTACGGGCAGGTTGACACCGGGGAGCTGTTTTTT; cdr3_aa: CASTYGQVDTGELFF
clone_size: -; j_call: TRBJ2-7; cdr3_length: 16; d_call: TRBD2; v_call: TRBV6-1; cdr3_nt: TGTGCCAGCAGTGATCGAGCGGGAGGTTACTCCTACGAGCAGTACTTC; cdr3_aa: CASSDRAGGYSYEQYF
clone_size: -; j_call: TRBJ1-1; cdr3_length: 14; d_call: TRBD1; v_call: TRBV29-1; cdr3_nt: TGCAGCGGGTTCGACAGGGTCGTAAACACTGAAGCTTTCTTT; cdr3_aa: CSGFDRVVNTEAFF
clone_size: -; j_call: TRBJ2-6; cdr3_length: 16; d_call: TRBD2; v_call: TRBV28; cdr3_nt: TGTGCCAGCCTAGCGGGAGATCTCTCTGGGGCCAACGGCCTGACTTTC; cdr3_aa: CASLAGDLSGANGLTF
clone_size: -; j_call: TRBJ2-2; cdr3_length: 14; d_call: TRBD1; v_call: TRBV13; cdr3_nt: TGTGCCAGCAGCGCGACAGGGGCGTCCGGGGAGCTGTTTTTT; cdr3_aa: CASSATGASGELFF
clone_size: once; j_call: TRBJ2-7; cdr3_length: 15; d_call: TRBD2; v_call: TRBV7-9; cdr3_nt: TGTGCCAGCAGCTTAGTTACTAGCGGGGCCTACGAGCAGTACTTC; cdr3_aa: CASSLVTSGAYEQYF
clone_size: -; j_call: TRBJ1-5; cdr3_length: 14; d_call: -; v_call: TRBV19; cdr3_nt: TGTGCCAGTAAAGATTCGGGGATCAGTCAGCCCCAGCATTTT; cdr3_aa: CASKDSGISQPQHF
clone_size: few; j_call: TRBJ2-1; cdr3_length: 14; d_call: TRBD1; v_call: TRBV27; cdr3_nt: TGTGCCAGCAGTTTAGGGGACAGCTACAATGAGCAGTTCTTC; cdr3_aa: CASSLGDSYNEQFF
clone_size: -; j_call: TRBJ2-7; cdr3_length: 15; d_call: TRBD2; v_call: TRBV5-4; cdr3_nt: TGTGCCAGCAGCCTTAGCGGGAGTTCCCCTAGGGAGCAGTACTTC; cdr3_aa: CASSLSGSSPREQYF
clone_size: -; j_call: TRBJ2-5; cdr3_length: 13; d_call: -; v_call: TRBV2; cdr3_nt: TGTGCCAGCGGAAGGGGTTCGGGAGAGACCCAGTACTTC; cdr3_aa: CASGRGSGETQYF
clone_size: once; j_call: TRBJ1-5; cdr3_length: 14; d_call: -; v_call: TRBV7-2; cdr3_nt: TGTGCCAGCACCGAGACAGGATGGAATCAGCCCCAGCATTTT; cdr3_aa: CASTETGWNQPQHF